These 21 T cell receptor beta chains were sequenced from one sample in a study of T-cell reconstitution after alpha-beta-depleted transplantation in children. Unique molecular identifiers were built into the TCRbeta library. TCRdb re-called the PCR reads through MiXCR, storing one row per CDR3 protein. This sample has some 500,000 distinct CDR3 sequences, with 18% found just once. This specimen was PBMCs from the stem cell graft donor, taken from the stem cell graft. The receptors come from a human donor who donated a stem cell graft to a child with acute lymphoblastic leukemia.

In this sample, this clonotype turned up a few times. The chain uses TRBV5-1 and TRBJ2-7; 9 nucleotides line up with TRBD1. Germline CDR1 is SGHRS and CDR2 is YFSETQ. Unmatched junction bases numbered 15, after V lost 4 bases and J lost 4 bases. The CDR3 runs 17 residues. The CDR3 DNA follows: TGCGCCAGCAGCCTGGGATTCCACTGGGACAGGGCTTACGAGCAGTACTTC. Its protein is CASSLGFHWDRAYEQYF.

This clonotype was observed many times. The chain recombines TRBV5-1 with TRBJ2-1, with 9 bases that match TRBD2. The germline V gene encodes CDR1 SGHRS and CDR2 YFSETQ. The CDR3 runs 15 residues. The V and J ends lost 4 bases and 3 bases, in that order; junction bases with no gene match: 5. Here the CDR3 reads CASSLLAGIYNEQFF. The CDR3 DNA sequence: TGCGCCAGCAGCCTACTAGCGGGCATCTACAATGAGCAGTTCTTC.

The chain couples TRBV5-1 to TRBJ2-1; 8 positions agree with TRBD2. This CDR3 spans 18 amino acids. Unmatched junction bases numbered 8, after V lost 0 bases and J lost 0 bases. CDR1 and CDR2 (germline): SGHRS, YFSETQ. The CDR3 here is CASSLGALAGSSYNEQFF. The CDR3 region has the DNA TGCGCCAGCAGCTTGGGAGCCCTAGCGGGCAGCTCCTACAATGAGCAGTTCTTC.

As DNA, the CDR3 is TGCGCCAGCAGCCCAGGGCAGGGGGCGCTTACCGGGGAGCTGTTTTTT. Its translation: CASSPGQGALTGELFF. This chain uses TRBV4-1 with TRBJ2-2; 8 bases fit TRBD1. Losses at the gene ends were 4 bases for V and 5 bases for J; bases not matched to a gene: 9. Germline-derived CDR1 and CDR2 are MGHRA and YSYEKL. The CDR3 contains 16 residues.

This clonotype came up a few times. The J gene is TRBJ1-5, the V gene TRBV6-1; possible D gene TRBD1, 5 bases. The germline gives CDR1 MNHNS, CDR2 SASEGT. V dropped 6 bases and J dropped 1 base, with 10 bases sitting between them. This CDR3 has 14 amino acids. The DNA of the CDR3 is TGTGCCAGCAGCATCCGGGACAGCAATCAGCCCCAGCATTTT. It encodes CASSIRDSNQPQHF.

This clonotype was seen only a few times. The chain is built from TRBV5-1 and TRBJ2-6; no clear D gene. Trimming pared 0 bases from V and 0 bases from J, leaving 13 bases between. The CDR3 is 18 residues long. The germline gives CDR1 SGHRS, CDR2 YFSETQ. CDR3 in amino acids: CASSLDASRSSGANVLTF. CDR3 coding DNA: TGCGCCAGCAGCTTGGACGCCAGCAGAAGCTCTGGGGCCAACGTCCTGACTTTC.

The rearrangement uses TRBV29-1 and TRBJ1-2; 8 nucleotides match TRBD1. V shed 5 bases and J 5 bases; nucleotides not matched to a gene: 4. The germline CDR1 and CDR2 sequences are SQVTM and ANQGSEA. The CDR3 consists of 12 residues. This CDR3 reads CSVSGQGYGYTF. CDR3 DNA: TGCAGCGTTTCTGGACAGGGATATGGCTACACCTTC.

The chain carries TRBV6-1 and TRBJ2-1; 7 bases are a match to TRBD2. J was trimmed by 5 bases and V by 3 bases; bases with no gene match: 4. There are 14 residues in the CDR3. CDR1 MNHNS and CDR2 SASEGT come from the germline V gene. As DNA, the CDR3 is TGTGCCAGCAGTGATAGCGGGTGGCACAATGAGCAGTTCTTC. It encodes CASSDSGWHNEQFF.

This clonotype appeared a few times. The chain couples TRBV20-1 to TRBJ2-7; TRBD2 agrees at 7 bases. V gave up 3 bases and J gave up 3 bases; unmatched junction bases: 23. Germline lookup yields CDR1 DFQATT and CDR2 SNEGSKA (reference sequence). The CDR3 loop spans 19 amino acids. The CDR3 region is CSARPSRSLAEYWGYEQYF. CDR3 sequence (DNA): TGCAGTGCTAGGCCCTCCAGGTCCCTAGCGGAATACTGGGGCTACGAGCAGTACTTC.

The chain combines TRBV15 with TRBJ1-1; possibly TRBD1 for D (5 bases). This CDR3 has 14 residues. Germline loops: CDR1 LNHNV, CDR2 YYDKDF (reference sequence). Trimming removed 3 bases from V and 5 bases from J, with 13 bases in between. CDR3 nucleotides: TGTGCCACCAGCAGCTCTGTAGGGGCAACTGAAGCTTTCTTT. Amino acids: CATSSSVGATEAFF.

This clonotype appeared a few times. This chain links TRBV27 with TRBJ1-2; no clear D gene. CDR3 length: 12 amino acids. Germline V gene lookup returns CDR1 MNHEY and CDR2 SMNVEV (reference sequence). Trimming shortened V by 8 bases and J by 2 bases, and 9 bases separated the two germline ends. The DNA for the CDR3 is TGTGCCAGCGGCGACTTCAACTATGGCTACACCTTC. Translated: CASGDFNYGYTF.

This clonotype has just a few counts. The chain employs TRBV5-1 and TRBJ2-1; 7 bases align to TRBD1. The CDR3 consists of 15 residues. With V trimmed by 5 bases and J by 6 bases, 11 bases remained unmatched. The germline V gene encodes CDR1 SGHRS and CDR2 YFSETQ. CDR3 sequence reads: CASSLLPQGSNEQFF. The CDR3 DNA is TGCGCCAGCAGTTTACTGCCACAGGGGAGCAATGAGCAGTTCTTC.

The chain employs TRBV7-9 and TRBJ1-4, with TRBD1 matching over 7 bases. This CDR3 spans 13 amino acids. V gave up 5 bases and J gave up 7 bases; unmatched junction bases: 4. Per the germline V gene, CDR1 is SEHNR and CDR2 is FQNEAQ (reference sequence). The CDR3 spells CASSPTGIEKLFF. Written as DNA, the CDR3 is TGTGCCAGCAGCCCGACAGGGATTGAAAAACTGTTTTTT. The full variable domain, with the rest looked up from reference TRBV7-9 and TRBJ1-4, is DTGVSQNPRHKITKRGQNVTFRCDPISEHNRLYWYRQTLGQGPEFLTYFQNEAQLEKSRLLSDRFSAERPKGSFSTLEIQRTEQGDSAMYLCASSPTGIEKLFFGSGTQLSVL.

This chain uses TRBV5-1 with TRBJ2-7; the D gene is possibly TRBD1 (5 bases). Germline V gene lookup returns CDR1 SGHRS and CDR2 YFSETQ. This CDR3 spans 12 amino acids. Trimming pared 4 bases from V and 6 bases from J, leaving 11 bases between. The DNA for the CDR3 is TGCGCCAGCAGCCTCGACAGCGCCGAGCAGTACTTC. Translated: CASSLDSAEQYF.

This chain connects TRBV29-1 to TRBJ1-1; the D gene is possibly TRBD1 (6 bases). The CDR3 has 12 residues. V shed 7 bases and J shed 3 bases, with 12 bases lying between them. Germline V gene lookup returns CDR1 SQVTM and CDR2 ANQGSEA. The CDR3 DNA follows: TGCAGCGGGACTGGACAGTACACTGAAGCTTTCTTT. As protein: CSGTGQYTEAFF.

The chain recombines TRBV25-1 with TRBJ1-2; D gene ambiguous. The germline V gene encodes CDR1 MGHDK and CDR2 SYGVNS. The CDR3 covers 14 residues. V was pared by 1 base and J by 0 bases, with 6 bases between. The CDR3 spells CASSEFRANYGYTF. CDR3 coding DNA: TGTGCCAGCAGTGAATTTAGGGCTAACTATGGCTACACCTTC.

The table lists this clonotype with many counts. The chain carries TRBV15 and TRBJ2-1; D possibly corresponds to TRBD1 (5 bases). The length of the CDR3 is 14 residues. Germline CDR1 reads LNHNV; CDR2 reads YYDKDF (reference sequence). V shed 5 bases and J shed 4 bases, with 12 bases lying between them. The CDR3: CATSLGAEYNEQFF. The CDR3 DNA follows: TGTGCCACCAGCTTAGGGGCAGAATACAATGAGCAGTTCTTC.

This clonotype was recorded a few times. This sequence joins TRBV7-2 and TRBJ2-1, with 9 bases matching TRBD2. V lost 2 bases to trimming and J lost 6 bases; unmatched junction nucleotides: 8. Germline V CDR1 and CDR2: SGHTA, FQGNSA. The CDR3 is 16 amino acids. CDR3 nucleotide sequence: TGTGCCAGCAGCTTACCAGCGGGAGGTTTTGGCAATGAGCAGTTCTTC. It yields the protein CASSLPAGGFGNEQFF. The whole variable domain, filled in from reference TRBV7-2 and TRBJ2-1, reads GAGVSQSPSNKVTEKGKDVELRCDPISGHTALYWYRQSLGQGLEFLIYFQGNSAPDKSGLPSDRFSAERTGGSVSTLTIQRTQQEDSAVYLCASSLPAGGFGNEQFFGPGTRLTVL.

This clonotype turned up a few times. V is TRBV3-1 and J is TRBJ2-6, with TRBD1 matching 9 bases. This CDR3 contains 19 residues. Germline V gene lookup returns CDR1 LGHDT and CDR2 YNNKEL (reference sequence). V was pared by 4 bases and J by 0 bases, with 10 bases of the junction left unmatched. CDR3 nucleotides: TGTGCCAGCAGCCCAATTGTAGGACAGGGGTACTCTGGGGCCAACGTCCTGACTTTC. This translates into CASSPIVGQGYSGANVLTF.

This clonotype showed up just a few times. The chain links TRBV29-1 to TRBJ1-2; the D gene is possibly TRBD1 (5 bases). Trimming stripped 5 bases from V and 4 bases from J, with 11 bases between. The CDR3 sequence is 12 residues long. Per germline, CDR1 SQVTM and CDR2 ANQGSEA. CDR3 bases: TGCAGCGTTCCCGACACAGGCTATGGCTACACCTTC. This sequence encodes CSVPDTGYGYTF.

This clonotype appeared once. V usage is TRBV12-5 and J usage is TRBJ2-1, with D perhaps matching TRBD2 (5 bases). This CDR3 is 17 amino acids long. With 7 bases removed from V and 5 bases from J, the gap between germline ends came to 24 bases. Germline V gene lookup returns CDR1 LGHNT and CDR2 FRNRAP. The CDR3 nucleotides are TGTGCTAGTGCCCTCGGGGTGACGGTGGGCAAGGACAATGAGCAGTTCTTC. Amino acid sequence: CASALGVTVGKDNEQFF.